This T cell receptor (beta chain) was obtained from a study of blood T cell repertoires in COVID-19. The CDR3 runs to 14 residues. V shed 0 bases, J shed 2 bases, and the junction held 0 bases outside the gene matches. Per germline, CDR1 SGHDT and CDR2 YYEEEE. Here immunoSEQ multiplex PCR was the method, and the copy in TCRdb shows in-frame clones only, minus some. The sample consists of 300,000 to 450,000 clones, 85% of them appearing once. The TCR sequence derives from a woman between 18 and 29 years old with acute or convalescent COVID-19. The specimen was peripheral blood. The chain joins TRBV5-6 to TRBJ1-1, with 8 bases identical to TRBD1. For the CDR3, the DNA is TGTGCCAGCAGCTTGGCAGGGGGCAACACTGAAGCTTTCTTT. This translates into CASSLAGGNTEAFF.